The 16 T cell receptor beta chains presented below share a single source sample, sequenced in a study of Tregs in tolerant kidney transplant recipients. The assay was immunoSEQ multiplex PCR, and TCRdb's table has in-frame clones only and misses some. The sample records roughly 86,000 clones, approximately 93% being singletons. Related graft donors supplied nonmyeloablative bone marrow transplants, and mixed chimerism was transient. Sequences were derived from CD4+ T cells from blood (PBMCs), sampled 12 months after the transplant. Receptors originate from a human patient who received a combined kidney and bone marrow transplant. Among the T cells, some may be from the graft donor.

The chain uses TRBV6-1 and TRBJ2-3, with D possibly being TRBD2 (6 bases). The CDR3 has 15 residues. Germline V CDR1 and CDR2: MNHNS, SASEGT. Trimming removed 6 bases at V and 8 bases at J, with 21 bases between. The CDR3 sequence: CASRPLAPEAATQYF. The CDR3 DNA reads TGTGCCAGCAGGCCTCTAGCGCCCGAGGCGGCTACGCAGTATTTT.

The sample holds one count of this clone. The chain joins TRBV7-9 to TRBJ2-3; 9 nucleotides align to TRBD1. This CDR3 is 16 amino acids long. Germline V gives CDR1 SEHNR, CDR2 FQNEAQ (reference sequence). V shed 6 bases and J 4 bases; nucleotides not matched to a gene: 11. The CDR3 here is CASSLGDRALADTQYF. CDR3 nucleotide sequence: TGTGCCAGCAGTCTCGGGGACAGGGCCCTGGCAGATACGCAGTATTTT.

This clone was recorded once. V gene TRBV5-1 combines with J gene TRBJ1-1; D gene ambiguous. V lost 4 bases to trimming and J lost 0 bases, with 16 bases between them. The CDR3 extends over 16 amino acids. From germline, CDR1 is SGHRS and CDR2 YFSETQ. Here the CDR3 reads CASSLSGRPMNTEAFF. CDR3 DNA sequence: TGCGCCAGCAGCCTGTCGGGGAGACCCATGAACACTGAAGCTTTCTTT.

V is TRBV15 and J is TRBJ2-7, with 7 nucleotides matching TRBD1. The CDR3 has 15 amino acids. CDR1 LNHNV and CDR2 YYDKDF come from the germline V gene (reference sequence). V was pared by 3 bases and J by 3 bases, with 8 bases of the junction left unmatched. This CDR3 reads CATSSHVRQGYEQYF. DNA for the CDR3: TGTGCCACCAGCAGCCACGTGAGACAGGGCTACGAGCAGTACTTC.

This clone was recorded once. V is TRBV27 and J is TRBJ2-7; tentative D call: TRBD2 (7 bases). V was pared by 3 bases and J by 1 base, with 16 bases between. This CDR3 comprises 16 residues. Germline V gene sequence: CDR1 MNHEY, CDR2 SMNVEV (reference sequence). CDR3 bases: TGTGCCAGCAGTTTTATAATCGGGGGGCCATCCTACGAGCAGTACTTC. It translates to CASSFIIGGPSYEQYF.

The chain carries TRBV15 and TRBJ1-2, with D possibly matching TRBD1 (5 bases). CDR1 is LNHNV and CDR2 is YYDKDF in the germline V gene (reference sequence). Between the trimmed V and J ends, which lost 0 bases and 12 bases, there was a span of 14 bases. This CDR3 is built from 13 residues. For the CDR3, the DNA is TGTGCCACCAGCAGAGATTCCCGCAGGGCGGACACCTTC. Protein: CATSRDSRRADTF.

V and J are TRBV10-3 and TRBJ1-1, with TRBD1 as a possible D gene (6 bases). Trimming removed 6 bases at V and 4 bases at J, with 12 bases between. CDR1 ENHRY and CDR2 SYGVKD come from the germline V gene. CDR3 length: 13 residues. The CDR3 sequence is CAISQGTSTEAFF. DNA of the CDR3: TGTGCCATCAGCCAGGGGACGAGCACTGAAGCTTTCTTT.

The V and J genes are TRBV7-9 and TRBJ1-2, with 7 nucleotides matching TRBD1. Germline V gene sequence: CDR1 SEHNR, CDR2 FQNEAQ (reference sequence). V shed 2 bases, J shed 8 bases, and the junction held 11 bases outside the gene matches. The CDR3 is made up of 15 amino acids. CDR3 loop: CASSLNKGAPRGYTF. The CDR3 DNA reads TGTGCCAGCAGCTTAAATAAGGGGGCGCCCCGGGGCTACACCTTC.

The CDR3 nucleotides are TGTGCCAGCAGCCCCTTTGCAACTAATGAAAAACTGTTTTTT. Its translation is CASSPFATNEKLFF. This chain links TRBV5-5 with TRBJ1-4; no firm D call. The CDR3 runs 14 residues. Trimming shortened V by 4 bases and J by 0 bases, and 7 bases separated the two germline ends. Germline V gene lookup returns CDR1 SGHKS and CDR2 YYEKEE (reference sequence).

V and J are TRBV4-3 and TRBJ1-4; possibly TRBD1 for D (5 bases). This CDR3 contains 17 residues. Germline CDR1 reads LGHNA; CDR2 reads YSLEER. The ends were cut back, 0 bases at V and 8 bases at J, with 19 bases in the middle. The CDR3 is CASSQELTVGYGEKLFF. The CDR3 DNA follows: TGCGCCAGCAGCCAAGAGCTGACAGTAGGGTATGGGGAAAAACTGTTTTTT.

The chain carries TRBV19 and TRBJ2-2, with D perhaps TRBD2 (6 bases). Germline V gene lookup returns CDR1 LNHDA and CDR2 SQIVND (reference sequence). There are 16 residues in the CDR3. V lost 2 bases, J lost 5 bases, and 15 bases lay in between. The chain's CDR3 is CASSIPTTSWTGELFF. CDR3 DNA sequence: TGTGCCAGTAGTATACCCACTACTAGCTGGACCGGGGAGCTGTTTTTT.

In DNA, the CDR3 is TGCAGCGTAGGGACAGCAAAAAATGAAAAACTGTTTTTT. As protein: CSVGTAKNEKLFF. The chain joins TRBV29-1 to TRBJ1-4; the match to TRBD1 covers 7 bases. The germline CDR1 and CDR2 sequences are SQVTM and ANQGSEA. With V trimmed by 6 bases and J by 5 bases, 6 bases remained unmatched. The CDR3 covers 13 residues.

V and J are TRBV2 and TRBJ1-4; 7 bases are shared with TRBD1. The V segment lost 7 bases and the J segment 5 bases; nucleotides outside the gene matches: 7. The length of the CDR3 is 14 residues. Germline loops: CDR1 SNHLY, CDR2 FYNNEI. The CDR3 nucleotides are TGTGCCAGCAAACCGGGACAGTCGAATGAAAAACTGTTTTTT. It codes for CASKPGQSNEKLFF.

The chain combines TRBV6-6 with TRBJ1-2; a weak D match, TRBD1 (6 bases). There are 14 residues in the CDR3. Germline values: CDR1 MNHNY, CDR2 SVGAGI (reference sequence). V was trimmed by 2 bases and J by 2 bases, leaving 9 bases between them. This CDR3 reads CASSYRDTNYGYTF. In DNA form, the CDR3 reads TGTGCCAGCAGTTACCGGGACACGAACTATGGCTACACCTTC.

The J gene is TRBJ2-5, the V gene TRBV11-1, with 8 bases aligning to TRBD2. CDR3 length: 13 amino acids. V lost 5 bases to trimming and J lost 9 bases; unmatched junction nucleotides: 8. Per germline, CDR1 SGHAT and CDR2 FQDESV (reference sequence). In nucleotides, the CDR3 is TGTGCCAGCAGCGCGTCTAGAGCGGGGGCCCAGTACTTC. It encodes CASSASRAGAQYF.

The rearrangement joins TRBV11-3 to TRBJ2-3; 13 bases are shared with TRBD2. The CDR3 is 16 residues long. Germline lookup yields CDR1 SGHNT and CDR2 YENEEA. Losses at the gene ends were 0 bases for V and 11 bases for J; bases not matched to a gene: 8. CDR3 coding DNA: TGTGCCAGCAGCTTAGATCAGGGACTAGCGGGGCCCTGGCAGTATTTT. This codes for CASSLDQGLAGPWQYF.